The 14 T cell receptor beta chains in this list originate from one sample, sequenced in a study of cytomegalovirus exposure and HLA in healthy donors (dated by TCRdb to 2017 to 2019). The method behind the library was the immunoSEQ multiplex PCR assay. Sourced from immuneACCESS, this table was stored by TCRdb with only in-frame sequences that have V and J called. A share of the clones is absent; for the studies checked, an unresolved V gene accounts for under half, and the remainder has no known explanation. The sample data list roughly 120,000 clones, and around 89% of these were observed just once. The leading ten clones occupy around 2% of the sample. Sequencing was done on a sample of PBMCs. These receptors all stem from a man younger than 30 in good health and CMV-seronegative.

The chain uses TRBV6-1 and TRBJ2-1; TRBD2 matches 9 bases. J lost 6 bases, V lost 5 bases, and 17 bases had no gene match. Germline lookup yields CDR1 MNHNS and CDR2 SASEGT. The CDR3 length is 18 residues. The CDR3 bases are TGTGCCAGCAGTCAAGGACTTCCGCTAGCGGGGAGTCTCAATGAGCAGTTCTTC. Residues: CASSQGLPLAGSLNEQFF.

The chain combines TRBV4-2 with TRBJ2-1, with D possibly being TRBD2 (5 bases). CDR3 length: 16 residues. The V and J ends lost 1 base and 4 bases respectively, with 14 bases between them. Germline-derived CDR1 and CDR2 are LGHNA and YNFKEQ. This chain's CDR3 is CASSQVSDRIYNEQFF. CDR3 coding DNA: TGTGCCAGCAGCCAAGTTAGCGACCGAATTTACAATGAGCAGTTCTTC.

This clone was recorded only once. The chain carries TRBV28 and TRBJ1-3, with unresolved D. CDR3 length equals 15 residues. Deletions cut 2 bases from V and 0 bases from J, with 8 bases between. The germline V gene has CDR1 MDHEN and CDR2 SYDVKM. This CDR3 reads CASSLAGSSGNTIYF. CDR3 nucleotides: TGTGCCAGCAGTTTAGCAGGTTCCTCTGGAAACACCATATATTTT.

This chain links TRBV7-2 with TRBJ1-3; unclear D gene. Germline CDR1 reads SGHTA; CDR2 reads FQGNSA. The CDR3 is 15 residues long. Trimming took 2 bases from V and 0 from J, leaving 8 bases between them. The CDR3 sequence is CASSLTPLSGNTIYF. The CDR3 bases are TGTGCCAGCAGCTTAACTCCCCTCTCTGGAAACACCATATATTTT.

The chain combines TRBV5-1 with TRBJ2-2; perhaps TRBD1 as D (6 bases). V shed 0 bases and J shed 4 bases, with 19 bases lying between them. The germline V gene has CDR1 SGHRS and CDR2 YFSETQ. The CDR3 extends over 18 amino acids. The DNA for the CDR3 is TGCGCCAGCAGCTTGGGGGTAAAATACAGGGATTCCACCGGGGAGCTGTTTTTT. Protein sequence: CASSLGVKYRDSTGELFF.

CDR3: CASSPNRDNSPLHF. The CDR3 nucleotides read TGTGCCAGCAGCCCAAACAGGGACAATTCACCCCTCCACTTT. This chain links TRBV11-2 with TRBJ1-6; the D gene is possibly TRBD1 (6 bases). V was trimmed by 5 bases and J by 7 bases, leaving 12 bases between them. The CDR3 length is 14 residues. Germline-derived CDR1 and CDR2 are SGHAT and FQNNGV.

The chain carries TRBV6-4 and TRBJ1-5, with D tentatively TRBD1 (6 bases). CDR3 length: 14 amino acids. Germline V gives CDR1 MRHNA, CDR2 SNTAGT. The V gene lost 5 bases and the J gene lost 2 bases, with 10 bases spanning the gap. CDR3 DNA: TGTGCCAGCAGTCAGGGGCCTGGCAATCAGCCCCAGCATTTT. The encoded protein is CASSQGPGNQPQHF.

The chain has TRBV27 and TRBJ2-1; 7 bases map to TRBD2. With V trimmed by 5 bases and J by 7 bases, 11 bases remained unmatched. Germline lookup yields CDR1 MNHEY and CDR2 SMNVEV (reference sequence). CDR3 size: 15 residues. The CDR3 reads CASSTPAGVPNEQFF. CDR3 bases: TGTGCCAGCAGTACGCCGGCGGGAGTACCGAATGAGCAGTTCTTC.

This clone has more than one count but fewer than ten. The chain is built from TRBV6-1 and TRBJ1-2; D remains ambiguous. V was cut by 2 bases and J by 8 bases, with 9 bases left in between. This CDR3 spans 12 amino acids. CDR1 is MNHNS and CDR2 is SASEGT in the germline V gene. The CDR3 DNA sequence: TGTGCCAGCAGTGAATACCAAAGCGGCTACACCTTC. This sequence encodes CASSEYQSGYTF.

The chain combines TRBV9 with TRBJ2-1; 12 nucleotides match TRBD2. Per germline, CDR1 SGDLS and CDR2 YYNGEE. The CDR3 has 16 amino acids. J lost 8 bases, V lost 5 bases, and 11 bases had no gene match. CDR3 DNA sequence: TGTGCCAGCAGTCCGGGACTAGCGGGCAGGATGGATGAGCAGTTCTTC. Encoded protein: CASSPGLAGRMDEQFF.

The rearrangement links TRBV5-1 to TRBJ1-6, with 8 nucleotides matching TRBD1. The CDR3 has 14 amino acids. The J segment lost 11 bases and the V segment lost 4 bases, leaving 8 bases of the junction unmatched. CDR1 and CDR2 (germline): SGHRS, YFSETQ. The CDR3 coding sequence is TGCGCCAGCAGCCGAGACAGGGGACTTGCACCCCTCCACTTT. Its protein product is CASSRDRGLAPLHF.

This sequence joins TRBV4-1 and TRBJ1-1; D remains unclear. The CDR3 has 14 amino acids. Trimming pared 4 bases from V and 0 bases from J, leaving 9 bases between. Germline V gene data show CDR1 as MGHRA and CDR2 as YSYEKL. In DNA form, the CDR3 reads TGCGCCAGCAGCCTGAGGCGGTTGAACACTGAAGCTTTCTTT. Translated: CASSLRRLNTEAFF.

About this clone: The same CDR3 arises from other DNA sequences in this sample as well. The CDR3 sequence: CATGTGGYEQYF. In DNA form, the CDR3 reads TGTGCCACCGGGACAGGAGGCTACGAGCAGTACTTC. The chain employs TRBV19 and TRBJ2-7; 8 positions match TRBD1. The length of the CDR3 is 12 residues. Germline V gene sequence: CDR1 LNHDA, CDR2 SQIVND (reference sequence). V was pared by 10 bases and J by 3 bases, with 5 bases of the junction left unmatched.

Regarding this clone: One junction end disagrees with the germline gene, perhaps due to a read error. The chain employs TRBV5-1 and TRBJ2-5; TRBD2 agrees at 9 bases. There are 14 residues in the CDR3. CDR1 SGHRS and CDR2 YFSETQ come from the germline V gene. CDR3: CASSLDGGGDPQNF. CDR3 nucleotides: TGCGCCAGCAGCTTGGACGGCGGGGGGGACCCCCAGAACTTC.